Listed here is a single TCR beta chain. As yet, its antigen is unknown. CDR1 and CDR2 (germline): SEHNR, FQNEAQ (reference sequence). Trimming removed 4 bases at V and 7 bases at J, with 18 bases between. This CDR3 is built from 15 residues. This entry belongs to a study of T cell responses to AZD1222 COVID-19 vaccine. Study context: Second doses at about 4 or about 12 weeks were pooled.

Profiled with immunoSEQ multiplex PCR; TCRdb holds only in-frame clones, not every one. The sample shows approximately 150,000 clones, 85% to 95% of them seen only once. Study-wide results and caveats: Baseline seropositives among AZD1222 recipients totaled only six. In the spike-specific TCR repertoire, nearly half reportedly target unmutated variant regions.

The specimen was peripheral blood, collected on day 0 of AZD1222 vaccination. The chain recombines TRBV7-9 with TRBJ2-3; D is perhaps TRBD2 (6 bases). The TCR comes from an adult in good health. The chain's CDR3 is CASSSGTFSTHTQYF. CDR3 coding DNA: TGTGCCAGCAGCTCTGGGACTTTCTCAACGCATACGCAGTATTTT.